A single TCR beta chain is shown here with its context. This specimen belongs to a study of CD8+ T cells in alopecia areata. The CDR3 length is 14 residues. Germline CDR1 LNHDA, CDR2 SQIVND (reference sequence). Trimming cost V 1 base and J 7 bases, with 11 bases left between them. Sequencing templates came from extracted RNA that was reverse transcribed into cDNA. Using immunoSEQ multiplex PCR, the repertoire was profiled, and TCRdb retains in-frame clones only, with some absent. The table lists a few hundred thousand clones, about 68% of them singletons. The TCR originated in a human donor with alopecia areata. Sequencing was performed on CD4+ T cells sorted from blood, taken at week 0. The V gene is TRBV19, the J gene TRBJ1-5; D might be TRBD1 (5 bases). CDR3 bases: TGTGCCAGTAGTATAGTCACAGGTACGCAGCCCCAGCATTTT. Translation gives CASSIVTGTQPQHF.